These 30 T cell receptor beta chains share one sample of origin, sequenced in a study of OX40 agonist ivuxolimab in advanced cancers. Produced via immunoSEQ multiplex PCR; TCRdb's table is partial and in-frame only. The table records roughly 15,000 clones, about 75% of them present only once. The sequences come from CD4+ or CD8+ T cells sorted from blood, collected in a trial of the OX40 agonist ivuxolimab. The source is an adult with an advanced solid tumor such as melanoma, head and neck, liver or kidney cancer.

The J gene is TRBJ1-1, the V gene TRBV9; D may be TRBD1 (5 bases). Looked up from germline, CDR1 is SGDLS and CDR2 is YYNGEE. This CDR3 contains 16 residues. Trimming pared 0 bases from V and 6 bases from J, leaving 18 bases between. CDR3 residues: CASSVEQGLSIAEAFF. The CDR3 DNA is TGTGCCAGCAGCGTAGAGCAGGGACTATCGATTGCTGAAGCTTTCTTT.

The chain is built from TRBV6-5 and TRBJ1-2, with TRBD1 identical over 10 bases. CDR3 size: 14 residues. CDR1 and CDR2 (germline): MNHEY, SVGAGI. Germline trimming cut 6 bases from V and 6 bases from J; bases unmatched to any gene: 7. DNA of the CDR3: TGTGCCAGCAGCCTAGGACAGGGGGGGGATGGCTACACCTTC. It codes for CASSLGQGGDGYTF.

V gene TRBV4-1 combines with J gene TRBJ2-3; 11 bases are shared with TRBD2. V lost 0 bases, J lost 0 bases, and 2 bases stayed unmatched. Germline values: CDR1 MGHRA, CDR2 YSYEKL. The CDR3 is made up of 17 amino acids. The CDR3 spells CASSQEVAGGSTDTQYF. CDR3 in DNA: TGCGCCAGCAGCCAAGAGGTAGCGGGAGGGAGCACAGATACGCAGTATTTT.

The chain uses TRBV28 and TRBJ1-3; no definite D call. V was trimmed by 7 bases and J by 9 bases, leaving 13 bases between them. CDR3 length equals 12 residues. CDR1 MDHEN and CDR2 SYDVKM come from the germline V gene. In DNA form, the CDR3 reads TGTGCCAGCACTCCTCCACGAGGCACCATATATTTT. Amino acids: CASTPPRGTIYF.

The chain employs TRBV30 and TRBJ2-3; D is possibly TRBD1 or TRBD2 (6 bases each). The CDR3 extends over 15 amino acids. The V end was cut by 0 bases, the J end by 6 bases, with 16 bases between. Germline CDR1 GTSNPN, CDR2 SVGIG (reference sequence). Here the CDR3 DNA reads TGTGCCTGGAGTGTGATCGGGGGACACGGGGATACGCAGTATTTT. As protein: CAWSVIGGHGDTQYF.

By proportion, this clone is medium-sized. V usage is TRBV5-6 and J usage is TRBJ2-7; D is possibly TRBD2 (6 bases). The germline V gene has CDR1 SGHDT and CDR2 YYEEEE. Deletions cut 1 base from V and 4 bases from J, with 18 bases between. CDR3 length: 16 amino acids. The CDR3 nucleotides are TGTGCCAGCAGCTTGTTGGGGGGAGGCTGGGAGTACGAGCAGTACTTC. This gives the protein CASSLLGGGWEYEQYF.

This chain's CDR3 is CASSQERGGNNEQFF. The CDR3 DNA reads as TGTGCCAGCAGCCAAGAACGGGGAGGGAACAATGAGCAGTTCTTC. The rearrangement uses TRBV4-2 and TRBJ2-1, with 7 bases matching TRBD2. V shed 0 bases, J shed 5 bases, and the junction held 4 bases outside the gene matches. This CDR3 spans 15 amino acids. Germline lookup yields CDR1 LGHNA and CDR2 YNFKEQ.

The J gene is TRBJ1-2, the V gene TRBV6-1, with a tentative D call TRBD1 (5 bases). Germline-derived CDR1 and CDR2 are MNHNS and SASEGT. This CDR3 is 14 amino acids long. Between the trimmed V and J ends, which lost 8 bases and 2 bases, there was a span of 15 bases. The CDR3 DNA sequence: TGTGCCAGCCTGTCATGGACATCAAACTATGGCTACACCTTC. Translated: CASLSWTSNYGYTF.

The J gene is TRBJ2-3, the V gene TRBV10-2, with 9 nucleotides matching TRBD2. CDR3 size: 15 residues. V lost 8 bases and J lost 2; bases outside the gene matches: 8. Germline assignment: CDR1 WSHSY and CDR2 SAAADI. The CDR3: CASGGLAGITDTQYF. CDR3 bases: TGCGCCAGCGGGGGGCTAGCGGGGATCACAGATACGCAGTATTTT.

V is TRBV1 and J is TRBJ1-5. TRBV1 is flagged as a pseudogene. This CDR3 spans 15 amino acids. CDR3: CTSSPKGRGDQPQHF. In DNA form, the CDR3 reads TGCACCAGCAGCCCCAAAGGTAGGGGAGATCAGCCCCAGCATTTT.

V usage is TRBV28 and J usage is TRBJ1-5, with TRBD1 as a possible D gene (6 bases). The V and J ends lost 10 bases and 6 bases respectively, with 16 bases between them. The length of the CDR3 is 13 residues. Germline-derived CDR1 and CDR2 are MDHEN and SYDVKM. CDR3: CATRDIPLQPQHF. The CDR3, as DNA: TGTGCCACCCGGGACATACCCCTTCAGCCCCAGCATTTT.

This clone was seen more than once but under ten times. The V call is TRBV2, the J call TRBJ1-4; D gene unclear. The germline V and J ends were trimmed by 2 bases and 8 bases, with 3 bases remaining between them. The germline V gene encodes CDR1 SNHLY and CDR2 FYNNEI. The CDR3 spans 11 residues. The CDR3 loop reads CASSEFEKLFF. As DNA, the CDR3 is TGTGCCAGCAGTGAATTCGAAAAACTGTTTTTT.

This chain joins TRBV27 and TRBJ2-1, with D possibly TRBD2 on 6 matching bases. Germline-derived CDR1 and CDR2 are MNHEY and SMNVEV (reference sequence). Deletions cut 3 bases from V and 2 bases from J, with 11 bases between. This CDR3 has 15 amino acids. CDR3 nucleotide sequence: TGTGCCAGCAGTTTTATTAGCGGTCCCTACAATGAGCAGTTCTTC. Its protein product is CASSFISGPYNEQFF.

CDR3 sequence: CASSTWTSGSGDTQYF. CDR3 DNA sequence: TGTGCCAGCAGTACCTGGACTAGCGGGAGTGGAGATACGCAGTATTTT. V usage is TRBV6-6 and J usage is TRBJ2-3, with 13 bases aligning to TRBD2. J gave up 5 bases and V 5 bases, and 7 bases lay outside the gene matches. Germline-derived CDR1 and CDR2 are MNHNY and SVGAGI (reference sequence). This CDR3 spans 16 amino acids.

CDR3 sequence reads: CASSWISYEQYF. The CDR3, as DNA: TGTGCCAGCAGCTGGATATCCTACGAGCAGTACTTC. The V and J genes are TRBV11-2 and TRBJ2-7; D ambiguous. V was cut by 4 bases and J by 1 base, with 5 bases left in between. Germline CDR1 SGHAT, CDR2 FQNNGV. This CDR3 spans 12 amino acids.

The chain carries TRBV2 and TRBJ2-1, with D perhaps being TRBD1 or TRBD2 (7 bases each). With 1 base removed from V and 5 bases from J, the gap between germline ends came to 15 bases. CDR3 length: 16 residues. Germline V lookup: CDR1 SNHLY, CDR2 FYNNEI. The CDR3 spells CASSEVRQGGDNEQFF. CDR3 bases: TGTGCCAGCAGTGAAGTACGCCAGGGGGGGGACAATGAGCAGTTCTTC.

The V call is TRBV5-1, the J call TRBJ2-1; 7 bases align to TRBD2. V lost 0 bases, J lost 9 bases, and 9 bases stayed unmatched. In germline, CDR1 is SGHRS, CDR2 YFSETQ. The CDR3 is made up of 15 amino acids. The CDR3: CASSLGAGEFSEQFF. In DNA form, the CDR3 reads TGCGCCAGCAGCTTGGGGGCGGGAGAGTTCAGTGAGCAGTTCTTC.

This clone was seen only a few times. The J gene is TRBJ2-7, the V gene TRBV4-1; weak D call: TRBD2 (6 bases). The V and J ends lost 4 bases and 0 bases respectively, with 10 bases between them. CDR3 size: 14 residues. The germline V gene has CDR1 MGHRA and CDR2 YSYEKL. CDR3 sequence reads: CASSRTTDSYEQYF. In nucleotides, the CDR3 is TGCGCCAGCAGCCGGACTACCGACTCCTACGAGCAGTACTTC.

This clone occurred a few times. The genes are TRBV19 and TRBJ2-7; 8 bases map to TRBD2. Germline V gene data show CDR1 as LNHDA and CDR2 as SQIVND (reference sequence). The trim removed 8 bases at V and 3 bases at J, leaving 6 bases unmatched. This CDR3 comprises 13 residues. CDR3 nucleotide sequence: TGTGCCAGTGGATCCGGGACTAGCTACGAGCAGTACTTC. This sequence encodes CASGSGTSYEQYF. The variable domain in full, with the rest retrieved from reference TRBV19 and TRBJ2-7, is DGGITQSPKYLFRKEGQNVTLSCEQNLNHDAMYWYRQDPGQGLRLIYYSQIVNDFQKGDIAEGYSVSREKKESFPLTVTSAQKNPTAFYLCASGSGTSYEQYFGPGTRLTVT.

This chain connects TRBV27 to TRBJ2-4; D is perhaps TRBD2 (5 bases). The V gene's germline CDR1 is MNHEY and CDR2 SMNVEV (reference sequence). The CDR3 has 17 amino acids. With 5 bases removed from V and 2 bases from J, the gap between germline ends came to 19 bases. The CDR3 DNA reads as TGTGCCAGCAGTCCAACCCGGGGTGGTCTTTCCAAAAACATTCAGTACTTC. It translates to CASSPTRGGLSKNIQYF.

This clone counts as medium-sized. Other DNA sequences from this sample encode an identical CDR3 as well. The V and J genes are TRBV11-2 and TRBJ2-7; D gene unclear. V was clipped by 1 base and J by 4 bases, with 8 bases between them. The CDR3 totals 13 residues. Per the germline V gene, CDR1 is SGHAT and CDR2 is FQNNGV. The CDR3 here is CASSLVLGYEQYF. The CDR3 DNA sequence: TGTGCCAGCAGCTTAGTTTTGGGTTACGAGCAGTACTTC.

The gene calls are TRBV27 and TRBJ1-5; no clear D gene. The CDR3 is 15 amino acids. CDR1 MNHEY and CDR2 SMNVEV come from the germline V gene (reference sequence). Trimming took 6 bases from V and 4 from J, leaving 16 bases between them. The CDR3 loop is CASRASSSLNQPQHF. As DNA, the CDR3 is TGTGCCAGCAGGGCGTCCTCGAGCCTAAATCAGCCCCAGCATTTT.

This chain uses TRBV27 with TRBJ2-7, with D possibly being TRBD1 or TRBD2 (5 bases each). In germline, CDR1 is MNHEY, CDR2 SMNVEV (reference sequence). This CDR3 is 15 amino acids long. The ends were cut back, 4 bases at V and 0 bases at J, with 13 bases in the middle. This CDR3 is CASSSRDRFSYEQYF. In DNA, the CDR3 is TGTGCCAGCAGTTCCCGGGACCGTTTCTCCTACGAGCAGTACTTC.

This clone was found many times. The chain joins TRBV6-1 to TRBJ2-1; no clear D gene. The CDR3 totals 13 residues. The ends were cut back, 6 bases at V and 6 bases at J, with 12 bases in the middle. Germline V gene data show CDR1 as MNHNS and CDR2 as SASEGT. CDR3 in DNA: TGTGCCAGCAGCCTCTCGGACGGCAATGAGCAGTTCTTC. It specifies CASSLSDGNEQFF.

The chain recombines TRBV5-1 with TRBJ2-7, with D possibly matching TRBD1 (6 bases). Germline assignment: CDR1 SGHRS and CDR2 YFSETQ. This CDR3 is 16 amino acids long. V gave up 0 bases and J gave up 4 bases, with 17 bases separating them. The CDR3 DNA reads TGCGCCAGCAGCTTGGCCGTCGAGGGGGTTGGTTACGAGCAGTACTTC. This sequence encodes CASSLAVEGVGYEQYF.

This clone showed up just once. The J gene is TRBJ2-1, the V gene TRBV7-3; 13 bases fit TRBD2. The CDR3 has 15 amino acids. Germline V lookup: CDR1 SGHTA, CDR2 FQGTGA. Germline trimming cut 2 bases from V and 6 bases from J; bases unmatched to any gene: 1. The CDR3 reads CASSLGLAGVNEQFF. CDR3 sequence (DNA): TGTGCCAGCAGCTTAGGACTAGCGGGAGTCAATGAGCAGTTCTTC.

The chain is built from TRBV21-1 and TRBJ2-7; the listed D gene, TRBD2, was not tested against the DNA. TRBV21-1 is deemed a pseudogene. The CDR3 covers 12 residues. The CDR3 sequence is CASSVLAYEQYF. CDR3 bases: TGTGCCAGCAGCGTCCTAGCCTACGAGCAGTACTTC.

This clone turned up a few times. Its ends do not fully match the called genes, so a read error is possible. The chain carries TRBV7-7 and TRBJ2-1; unclear D gene. Germline V gene lookup returns CDR1 SSHAT and CDR2 FNYEAQ (reference sequence). The CDR3 consists of 14 residues. Here the CDR3 reads CASSLNPEIHEQFF. The CDR3 region has the DNA TGTGCTAGCAGTCTTAACCCCGAAATCCATGAGCAGTTCTTC.

The chain employs TRBV11-2 and TRBJ1-2; 9 nucleotides agree with TRBD1. The CDR3 extends over 16 amino acids. Trimming cost V 5 bases and J 2 bases; bases outside gene matches: 9. CDR1 and CDR2 from the germline V gene are SGHAT and FQNNGV. CDR3 loop: CASSLTGGASNYGYTF. CDR3 DNA: TGTGCCAGCAGCCTTACAGGGGGCGCTTCCAACTATGGCTACACCTTC. Using reference TRBV11-2 and TRBJ1-2 for the parts outside the CDR3, the full variable domain is EAGVAQSPRYKIIEKRQSVAFWCNPISGHATLYWYQQILGQGPKLLIQFQNNGVVDDSQLPKDRFSAERLKGVDSTLKIQPAKLEDSAVYLCASSLTGGASNYGYTFGSGTRLTVV.

The chain employs TRBV19 and TRBJ2-7; 9 nucleotides match TRBD2. Germline trimming cut 6 bases from V and 2 bases from J; bases unmatched to any gene: 2. CDR1 is LNHDA and CDR2 is SQIVND in the germline V gene (reference sequence). This CDR3 has 13 residues. The CDR3 sequence: CASRSSGAYEQYF. The CDR3 DNA is TGTGCCAGTAGATCTAGCGGGGCCTACGAGCAGTACTTC. The whole variable domain, filled in from reference TRBV19 and TRBJ2-7, reads DGGITQSPKYLFRKEGQNVTLSCEQNLNHDAMYWYRQDPGQGLRLIYYSQIVNDFQKGDIAEGYSVSREKKESFPLTVTSAQKNPTAFYLCASRSSGAYEQYFGPGTRLTVT.